This T cell receptor beta chain was obtained from a study of blood T cells in healthy people across ages. Findings and limits, study-wide: Per-million-T-cell TCR beta diversity fell roughly linearly with age.

Combining a sample-barcoded 5' primer with a J-beta primer mix, a second PCR ran for about 6 to 12 cycles. One entry per CDR3 protein results from TCRdb running MiXCR on the 5' RACE reads. This table has about 1,400,000 distinct CDR3 sequences, approximately 59% appearing once. The CDR3 sequence is 13 residues long. The V gene lost 0 bases and the J gene lost 2 bases, with 4 bases spanning the gap. CDR1 is SGDLS and CDR2 is YYNGEE in the germline V gene. This clonotype appeared a few times. Its antigen is still unknown. This TCR derives from a man aged 18 to 30 in good health. Sequenced: blood. The chain recombines TRBV9 with TRBJ2-3; D unclear. As DNA, the CDR3 is TGTGCCAGCAGCGTAGTAAACACAGATACGCAGTATTTT. Protein: CASSVVNTDTQYF.